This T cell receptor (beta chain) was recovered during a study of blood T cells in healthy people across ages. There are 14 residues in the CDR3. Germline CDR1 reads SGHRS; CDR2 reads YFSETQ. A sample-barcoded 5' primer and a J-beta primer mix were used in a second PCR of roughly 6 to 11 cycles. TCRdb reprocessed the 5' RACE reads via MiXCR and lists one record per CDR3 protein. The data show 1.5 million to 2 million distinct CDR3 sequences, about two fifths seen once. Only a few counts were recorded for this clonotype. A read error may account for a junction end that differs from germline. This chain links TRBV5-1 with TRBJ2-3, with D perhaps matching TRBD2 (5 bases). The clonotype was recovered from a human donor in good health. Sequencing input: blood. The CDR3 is CASSGPPGSDTRYF. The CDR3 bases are TGCGCCAGCAGCGGACCTCCGGGGTCGGATACGCGGTATTTT.